This TCR beta chain was recorded in a study of blood T cells in healthy people across ages. This CDR3 is built from 13 residues. CDR1 is SGHVS, CDR2 FQNEAQ, per germline. V lost 6 bases to trimming and J lost 2 bases, with 11 bases between them. Healthy Caucasian individuals from Russia aged roughly 6 to 100 were enrolled as donors. Every participating donor contributed approximately 10 milliliters of peripheral blood through a draw. A J-beta primer mix and a sample-barcoded 5' primer were used in a second PCR of roughly 7 to 12 cycles. Each of the cDNA molecules was tagged by a template-switch adaptor with 12 random nucleotides. TCRdb reprocessed the 5' RACE reads with MiXCR, giving one entry per CDR3 protein. The sample contains about 1,800,000 distinct CDR3 sequences, 28% of which appear only once. The study's findings and limits: Without sorted subsets, naive and antigen-experienced compartments could not be conclusively compared.

This clonotype was seen many times. Its target is not known. The source material was blood. The chain links TRBV7-8 to TRBJ2-7, with D perhaps matching TRBD1 (6 bases). The receptor was derived from a woman under 40 in good health. The CDR3 coding sequence is TGTGCCAGCAGGAAAGGACAGACCTACGAGCAGTACTTC. It codes for CASRKGQTYEQYF.